This T cell receptor beta chain was recorded in a study of regulatory T cells in long-lasting Graves disease. There are many counts of this clonotype. V was shortened by 5 bases and J by 7 bases, with 15 bases between the two germline ends. The germline CDR1 and CDR2 sequences are SGHTA and FQGNSA. This CDR3 is built from 15 residues. CDR3-region Arm-PCR and iRepertoire HTBI primers produced the TCR beta libraries. TCRdb reanalysed the multiplex PCR reads using MiXCR and keeps one entry per CDR3 protein. This sample has 350,000 to 450,000 distinct CDR3 sequences; 15% occur once, and the top ten carry over 7%. Indicated time point: newly diagnosed GD, antithyroid drugs for less than 3 months. Generation of the TCR library employed RNA extracted from PBMCs. These data are also associated with another study on T cells in Graves' hyperthyroidism and ophthalmopathy. As that report states: The hyperthyroidism patients had all been newly diagnosed, and their disease duration was under 2 months. Their ages ranged from 18 to 65 years.

The sample in question was peripheral blood mononuclear cells (PBMCs), obtained at new diagnosis, from a patient treated with antithyroid drugs. The chain employs TRBV7-2 and TRBJ1-6, with D possibly matching TRBD1 (6 bases). The TCR originated in a woman aged 40-49 years with Graves disease. CDR3 nucleotide sequence: TGTGCCAGCAGCGCTCGCTCAGGGGCAAATTCACCCCTCCACTTT. This encodes CASSARSGANSPLHF. The full variable domain, its missing parts supplied by reference TRBV7-2 and TRBJ1-6, is GAGVSQSPSNKVTEKGKDVELRCDPISGHTALYWYRQSLGQGLEFLIYFQGNSAPDKSGLPSDRFSAERTGGSVSTLTIQRTQQEDSAVYLCASSARSGANSPLHFGNGTRLTVT.